Presented here are 9 T cell receptor beta chains from one specimen sequenced in a study of T cells after yellow fever vaccination. TCRdb processed the 5' RACE reads anew with MiXCR; each CDR3 protein has one entry. The sample yields 350,000 to 450,000 distinct CDR3 sequences, roughly a sixth seen once. The sequenced sample was PBMCs, obtained before the yellow fever booster vaccination. Source of these receptors: a man aged 18 to 30 who received the YFV17D yellow fever vaccine.

This clonotype turned up a few times. This chain uses TRBV12-3 or TRBV12-4 with TRBJ1-1, with 8 bases that match TRBD1. J was trimmed by 7 bases and V by 6 bases; bases with no gene match: 7. This CDR3 comprises 13 residues. The CDR3 region is CASRGQAFGEAFF. As DNA, the CDR3 is TGTGCCAGCAGGGGACAGGCTTTTGGTGAAGCTTTCTTT.

This clonotype occurred a few times. The J gene is TRBJ1-2, the V gene TRBV18, with D possibly being TRBD1 (5 bases). This CDR3 is 14 amino acids long. Germline V CDR1 and CDR2: KGHSH, LQKENI. V was pared by 3 bases and J by 5 bases, with 13 bases between. The CDR3 here is CASSPKAGIYGYTF. The CDR3 nucleotides are TGTGCCAGCTCACCCAAGGCAGGGATTTATGGCTACACCTTC.

This clonotype was recorded at least ten times. This chain connects TRBV29-1 to TRBJ2-4; 8 bases are a match to TRBD1. Trimming took 5 bases from V and 8 from J; bases not matched to a gene: 14. Germline CDR1 is SQVTM and CDR2 is ANQGSEA. This CDR3 has 15 residues. CDR3 DNA: TGCAGCGTTCGGACAGGGCGCCCGTCTGGGGACATTCAGTACTTC. It is translated as CSVRTGRPSGDIQYF.

The rearrangement links TRBV4-3 to TRBJ1-6; D uncertain. CDR3 length: 17 residues. The germline gives CDR1 LGHNA, CDR2 YSLEER. With 3 bases removed from V and 1 base from J, the gap between germline ends came to 13 bases. The CDR3 bases are TGCGCCAGCAGCCAGGAGCCGTCTGGGTCCTATAATTCACCCCTCCACTTT. Protein: CASSQEPSGSYNSPLHF.

J is TRBJ2-2 and V is TRBV5-1; D assignment may be TRBD1 or TRBD2 (5 bases each). The CDR3 consists of 16 residues. The germline gives CDR1 SGHRS, CDR2 YFSETQ. The V end lost 0 bases, the J end lost 4 bases, and 13 bases lay between the germline ends. The CDR3 sequence is CASSLEVGTFTGELFF. CDR3 nucleotide sequence: TGCGCCAGCAGCTTGGAAGTGGGGACCTTCACCGGGGAGCTGTTTTTT.

The chain couples TRBV7-3 to TRBJ2-3; tentative D call: TRBD1 (6 bases). The V gene's germline CDR1 is SGHTA and CDR2 FQGTGA. The V and J ends lost 3 bases and 2 bases respectively, with 18 bases between them. The CDR3 is 17 residues long. CDR3 region: CASSFTTGYESTDTQYF. CDR3 nucleotides: TGTGCCAGCAGCTTTACAACAGGGTATGAGTCCACAGATACGCAGTATTTT.

This chain links TRBV7-2 with TRBJ2-3, with TRBD2 matching over 10 bases. This CDR3 has 16 amino acids. V lost 2 bases, J lost 3 bases, and 5 bases stayed unmatched. CDR1 SGHTA and CDR2 FQGNSA come from the germline V gene. The CDR3 spells CASSLWASGGTDTQYF. CDR3 coding DNA: TGTGCCAGCAGCTTATGGGCTAGCGGGGGAACAGATACGCAGTATTTT.

The chain recombines TRBV7-2 with TRBJ2-3; no firm D call. This CDR3 is built from 15 residues. V shed 3 bases and J shed 1 base, with 11 bases lying between them. Per the germline V gene, CDR1 is SGHTA and CDR2 is FQGNSA. This CDR3 reads CASSLYTTRTDTQYF. CDR3 DNA sequence: TGTGCCAGCAGCTTGTATACGACACGCACAGATACGCAGTATTTT.

Only a few counts were recorded for this clonotype. The chain is built from TRBV5-1 and TRBJ2-3; D possibly matches TRBD1 or TRBD2 (5 bases each). In germline, CDR1 is SGHRS, CDR2 YFSETQ. The V and J ends lost 0 bases and 3 bases respectively, with 17 bases between them. The CDR3 sequence is 17 residues long. The CDR3 loop reads CASSLGQASWGTDTQYF. CDR3 nucleotides: TGCGCCAGCAGCTTGGGCCAGGCCAGCTGGGGGACAGATACGCAGTATTTT.